A single T cell receptor beta chain is shown here with its context. Its cognate antigen has yet to be identified. No much larger clone is present one base from it, and per-base qualities are unavailable. The data stem from a study of blood T cell repertoires in COVID-19 (dated by TCRdb to about 2020). In terms of the full investigation: The collaborator samples originated in the United States, Italy and Spain and spanned the acute and convalescent phases of COVID-19. The prospective study material was composed of cDNA or gDNA derived from T cells, B-cell-depleted T cells, or PBMCs. The dataset comprised deeply sampled blood TCRbeta repertoires from subjects exposed to, actively infected with, or recovered from COVID-19. The repertoires were made available in a free public database intended to serve as a resource for research on the immune response to SARS-CoV-2. Samples came from the ongoing ImmuneRACE study (first 160 participants) plus 1,254 subjects from 6 global collaborators. Nearly every sample came with metadata listing a de-identified subject ID, COVID-19 status, age in years and sex. Where HLA class I and class II types were available, the types were taken from metadata supplied by the sample provider, not from assay-based typing.

Broad study findings and their caveats: Clinical and demographic metadata were provided uncurated, with the amount varying by source and participant.

TCRbeta CDR3 regions were amplified from genomic DNA using the immunoSEQ Assay, a bias-controlled multiplex PCR. From the authors' description of their analysis: Nucleated cell counts per sample were estimated from amplification of reference gene primers within the assay. Sequence reads were collapsed and filtered to measure the absolute abundance of every unique TCRbeta CDR3 rearrangement. Productive Simpson clonality was computed per sample as the square root of Simpson's diversity index over productive rearrangements. Sourced from immuneACCESS, this table was stored by TCRdb with only in-frame sequences that have V and J called. A share of the clones is absent; for the studies checked, an unresolved V gene accounts for under half, and the remainder has no known explanation. The V and J calls and clone size come from that table; D and trimming were worked out from the DNA. The sample has over 200,000 clones on record, more than 75% of them singletons. The ten largest clones represent over 1.5% of the sample.

Collaborating institutions collected whole blood in K2EDTA tubes following their own protocols. For TCRbeta analysis, collaborators shipped samples as frozen whole blood, isolated PBMCs, or DNA extracted from either of those sample types. Trimming removed 6 bases from V and 0 bases from J, leaving 11 bases between the germline ends. CDR3 length: 14 amino acids, cysteine to phenylalanine. The retained sequence is limited to the CDR3, 42 bases, with the frame set at the first base. The germline V gene yields MRHNA for CDR1 and SNTAGT for CDR2. This receptor was identified in a man between 40 and 49 years old with active or convalescent COVID-19. The rearranged chain carries TRBV6-4 and TRBJ1-1; TRBD1 is possibly the D segment (5 matching bases). Input material: peripheral blood. The CDR3 amino acid sequence is: CASRKGNLNTEAFF. The nucleotide sequence reads as follows: TGTGCCAGCAGGAAGGGGAACTTGAACACTGAAGCTTTCTTT.